This record concerns one T cell receptor (beta chain) sequence. The antigen is unknown. The entry originates in a study of cytomegalovirus exposure and HLA in healthy donors. The PCR made use of 60 Vbeta and 13 Jbeta primers. Profiling relied on immunoSEQ multiplex PCR, and the TCRdb table lists in-frame clones only, not all of them. The repertoire consists of 160,000 or so clones, with approximately 80% occurring once and the leading ten covering 3% to 4.5%. Trimming cost V 7 bases and J 5 bases; bases outside gene matches: 6. The germline V gene encodes CDR1 MNHNS and CDR2 SASEGT. The CDR3 sequence is 13 residues long. General observations from the study: DRB1 had the most TCR associations and HLA-C the fewest, a later analysis found, with rates varying by HLA locus.

This sequence was found in a man aged 25-45 years in good health and CMV-seropositive. Sequencing was done on a sample of PBMCs. This chain links TRBV6-1 with TRBJ1-2; TRBD1 matches 8 bases. CDR3 loop: CASTLDREYGYTF. Written as DNA, the CDR3 is TGTGCCAGCACCCTGGACAGGGAGTATGGCTACACCTTC.